Sequencing of this T cell receptor (beta chain) was carried out in a study of identical twins. A single record per CDR3 protein comes from TCRdb applying MiXCR to the 5' RACE reads. The profile covers 510,000 or so distinct CDR3 sequences, with about 16% appearing a single time and around 0.48% taken by the ten largest. The sample holds a few counts of this clonotype. Trimming left V 4 bases short and J 0 bases short, with 13 bases between. Germline V gene lookup returns CDR1 SGHRS and CDR2 YFSETQ. The CDR3 contains 16 residues. This sample also belongs to another study, concerning yellow fever vaccine responses in identical twins.

The specimen sequenced was CD4+ T cells sorted from blood. V gene TRBV5-1 combines with J gene TRBJ2-2; D perhaps matches TRBD1 (6 bases). This receptor was taken from a woman aged 18-29 years in good health. DNA for the CDR3: TGCGCCAGCAGCCGAAGGGGACACCCGAACACCGGGGAGCTGTTTTTT. The encoded protein is CASSRRGHPNTGELFF.